Shown below are 25 T cell receptor beta chains from a single sample sequenced in a study of blood T cells in healthy people across ages (dated by TCRdb to between 2014 and 2017). Preparation of the library involved 5' RACE. These reads were obtained on an Illumina HiSeq 2500. The second PCR ran for roughly 7 to 11 cycles and used a J-beta primer mix along with a sample-barcoded 5' primer. TCRdb reworked the public reads: Q25 trimming with fastp, MiXCR clone assembly, productive beta chains retained. A single entry per CDR3 protein holds the most common genes and DNA from its merged rows. The sample table holds 750,000 to 950,000 distinct CDR3 sequences, of which approximately 32% were seen once. The ten biggest clones cover 10% of the sample. This sample was shared with a second study, whose subject was T cells of mothers and their children.

Sequenced input: blood. The receptor set was obtained from a woman aged 40 to 50 in good health.

Remarks on this clonotype: A much larger clone differs by one base, so this may be a read error. This chain joins TRBV25-1 and TRBJ2-5; no clear D. V was clipped by 6 bases and J by 0 bases, with 11 bases between them. Germline values: CDR1 MGHDK, CDR2 SYGVNS. The CDR3 consists of 14 residues. The CDR3 here is CASRGLDDQETQYF. The CDR3 DNA follows: TGTGCCAGCAGGGGGTTAGACGACCAAGAGACCCAGTACTTC.

This clonotype was recorded at least ten times. The genes are TRBV20-1 and TRBJ1-6; D is uncertain. Per germline, CDR1 DFQATT and CDR2 SNEGSKA (reference sequence). The CDR3 spans 14 residues. Trimming cost V 6 bases and J 0 bases, with 9 bases left between them. CDR3 sequence reads: CSARLSSYNSPLHF. Written as DNA, the CDR3 is TGCAGTGCGAGATTGAGCTCCTATAATTCACCCCTCCACTTT.

The chain employs TRBV28 and TRBJ1-5; D may be TRBD1 (5 bases). The CDR3 is 13 residues long. Trimming took 5 bases from V and 6 from J, leaving 11 bases between them. Looked up from germline, CDR1 is MDHEN and CDR2 is SYDVKM. The CDR3 DNA sequence: TGTGCCAGCAGTATTTACAGGAGTCAGCCCCAGCATTTT. Protein sequence: CASSIYRSQPQHF. Together with reference TRBV28 and TRBJ1-5, the CDR3 gives the full variable domain: DVKVTQSSRYLVKRTGEKVFLECVQDMDHENMFWYRQDPGLGLRLIYFSYDVKMKEKGDIPEGYSVSREKKERFSLILESASTNQTSMYLCASSIYRSQPQHFGDGTRLSIL.

The chain carries TRBV4-2 and TRBJ2-1, with D unclear. V lost 0 bases, J lost 6 bases, and 6 bases lay in between. The CDR3 length is 13 residues. The V gene's germline CDR1 is LGHNA and CDR2 YNFKEQ. CDR3 region: CASSQDLSNEQFF. The CDR3 DNA is TGTGCCAGCAGCCAAGATCTGAGCAATGAGCAGTTCTTC.

The genes are TRBV6-6 and TRBJ1-1; D uncertain. Germline lookup yields CDR1 MNHNY and CDR2 SVGAGI (reference sequence). V lost 6 bases, J lost 0 bases, and 11 bases lay in between. The CDR3 totals 14 residues. The CDR3 protein is CASRVEDMNTEAFF. In DNA form, the CDR3 reads TGTGCCAGCAGGGTGGAAGACATGAACACTGAAGCTTTCTTT.

A few counts support this clonotype. The chain carries TRBV7-9 and TRBJ1-2; TRBD1 aligns across 7 bases. Germline V gene sequence: CDR1 SEHNR, CDR2 FQNEAQ (reference sequence). Unmatched junction bases numbered 5, after V lost 1 base and J lost 6 bases. The length of the CDR3 is 14 residues. The CDR3 nucleotides read TGTGCCAGCAGCTTAGAATGGGACAGCGATGGCTACACCTTC. Translated, it gives CASSLEWDSDGYTF.

This clonotype was seen repeatedly, ten times or more. The rearrangement uses TRBV7-2 and TRBJ2-1; 9 bases line up with TRBD2. Looked up from germline, CDR1 is SGHTA and CDR2 is FQGNSA. This CDR3 contains 15 residues. V dropped 4 bases and J dropped 12; count of bases not matched to a gene: 13. The chain's CDR3 is CASSSRIAGVRRQFF. CDR3 DNA sequence: TGTGCCAGCAGCTCCCGGATAGCGGGGGTACGTCGGCAGTTCTTC.

This clonotype was seen a handful of times. The chain carries TRBV20-1 and TRBJ2-3; D tentatively reads TRBD1 or TRBD2 (5 bases each). This CDR3 has 15 residues. Germline V gene lookup returns CDR1 DFQATT and CDR2 SNEGSKA (reference sequence). The V gene lost 2 bases and the J gene lost 4 bases, with 16 bases spanning the gap. The CDR3 coding sequence is TGCAGTGCTAGAACACTAGTGGGGCAAGCAGATACGCAGTATTTT. This sequence encodes CSARTLVGQADTQYF.

The gene calls are TRBV5-6 and TRBJ1-1, with a tentative D call TRBD1 (6 bases). The CDR3 spans 14 residues. Per germline, CDR1 SGHDT and CDR2 YYEEEE. The V end lost 2 bases, the J end lost 5 bases, and 13 bases lay between the germline ends. The CDR3 spells CASSFAGARTEAFF. CDR3 bases: TGTGCCAGCAGCTTTGCAGGGGCGAGGACTGAAGCTTTCTTT.

Here the CDR3 DNA reads TGTGCCAGCAGCTCATTGGACAGGGGCAATCAAGAGACCCAGTACTTC. As protein: CASSSLDRGNQETQYF. This rearrangement joins TRBV7-9 to TRBJ2-5; 9 bases are a match to TRBD1. Germline-derived CDR1 and CDR2 are SEHNR and FQNEAQ (reference sequence). CDR3 length: 16 residues. V shed 4 bases, J shed 2 bases, and the junction held 8 bases outside the gene matches.

This CDR3 is CSGGLAGGPGQFF. The CDR3 bases are TGCAGTGGAGGACTAGCGGGAGGGCCGGGGCAGTTCTTC. V is TRBV20-1 and J is TRBJ2-1, with 15 bases aligning to TRBD2. The V gene's germline CDR1 is DFQATT and CDR2 SNEGSKA (reference sequence). Trimming cost V 7 bases and J 12 bases; bases outside gene matches: 7. CDR3 length: 13 amino acids.

This chain links TRBV12-5 with TRBJ2-7, with D possibly being TRBD2 (6 bases). The CDR3 is 13 amino acids. The germline gives CDR1 LGHNT, CDR2 FRNRAP. The V gene lost 7 bases and the J gene lost 4 bases, with 14 bases spanning the gap. DNA for the CDR3: TGTGCTAGTGCCGCCGACGGGGGTTACGAGCAGTACTTC. This codes for CASAADGGYEQYF. The full variable domain, its missing parts supplied by reference TRBV12-5 and TRBJ2-7, is DARVTQTPRHKVTEMGQEVTMRCQPILGHNTVFWYRQTMMQGLELLAYFRNRAPLDDSGMPKDRFSAEMPDATLATLKIQPSEPRDSAVYFCASAADGGYEQYFGPGTRLTVT.

This clonotype was observed a few times. One end of the junction varies from germline; a read error may be responsible. This chain uses TRBV9 with TRBJ2-5, with 8 nucleotides matching TRBD2. CDR3 length: 16 residues. Germline V gene lookup returns CDR1 SGDLS and CDR2 YYNGEE. Written as DNA, the CDR3 is TGTGCCAGCGGCGTAGGTAATAGCGGGGCGCAAGAGACCCAGTACTTC. This codes for CASGVGNSGAQETQYF.

The chain couples TRBV5-4 to TRBJ2-5; either TRBD1 or TRBD2 may supply D (5 bases each). Near its end, the DNA agrees better with TRBJ2-7, so the J call may be wrong. The CDR3 loop spans 13 amino acids. Per the germline V gene, CDR1 is SGHNT and CDR2 is YYREEE (reference sequence). Here the CDR3 DNA reads TGTGCCAGCAGAAGGGACGGTACCTGCGAGCAGTACTTC. Translation gives CASRRDGTCEQYF.

This clonotype was seen ten or more times. V and J are TRBV11-2 and TRBJ2-5; D is unclear. The CDR3 is made up of 15 amino acids. Germline V CDR1 and CDR2: SGHAT, FQNNGV. V lost 1 base and J lost 5, with 14 bases in between. The DNA of the CDR3 is TGTGCCAGCAGCTTAGGGGGTCTGATCCAGGAGACCCAGTACTTC. This codes for CASSLGGLIQETQYF.

This clonotype showed up just a few times. The V gene is TRBV7-9, the J gene TRBJ1-1; D may be TRBD1 (5 bases). V lost 3 bases and J lost 5, with 16 bases in between. From germline, CDR1 is SEHNR and CDR2 FQNEAQ (reference sequence). The CDR3 runs 15 residues. DNA of the CDR3: TGTGCCAGCAGCTTTGATCGGGGGTTGGGAACTGAAGCTTTCTTT. Its protein is CASSFDRGLGTEAFF.

This clonotype was seen at least ten times. The rearrangement links TRBV7-3 to TRBJ2-5; TRBD2 matches 9 bases. Trimming took 0 bases from V and 5 from J; bases not matched to a gene: 4. Germline values: CDR1 SGHTA, CDR2 FQGTGA. This CDR3 is built from 15 residues. The CDR3: CASSLTKTSGETQYF. CDR3 coding DNA: TGTGCCAGCAGCTTAACCAAGACTAGCGGTGAGACCCAGTACTTC.

This clonotype has a count of ten or more. The CDR3 sequence is CAIHRQGSPYEQYF. The CDR3 DNA follows: TGTGCCATCCACCGACAGGGTTCCCCATACGAGCAGTACTTC. The J gene is TRBJ2-7, the V gene TRBV28; 7 bases match TRBD1. This CDR3 comprises 14 residues. Germline assignment: CDR1 MDHEN and CDR2 SYDVKM. Germline trimming cut 10 bases from V and 4 bases from J; bases unmatched to any gene: 13.

This clonotype was seen a few times. This CDR3 is CASSPQTRSRGTDTQYF. The CDR3 region has the DNA TGTGCCAGCAGCCCACAGACTAGATCTCGGGGTACAGATACGCAGTATTTT. The rearrangement links TRBV9 to TRBJ2-3; possible D gene TRBD2, 6 bases. Germline lookup yields CDR1 SGDLS and CDR2 YYNGEE. CDR3 length equals 17 residues. V was trimmed by 4 bases and J by 3 bases, leaving 21 bases between them.

Concerning this clonotype: An end of the junction does not agree with germline; a read error may underlie this. CDR3 sequence: CTSSLGLFRQPGEETQFF. The CDR3 DNA follows: TGTACCAGCAGTCTGGGCTTATTTCGGCAGCCGGGCGAGGAGACCCAGTTCTTC. The chain is built from TRBV12-3 or TRBV12-4 and TRBJ2-1; D gene ambiguous. This CDR3 is built from 18 residues.

J is TRBJ2-1 and V is TRBV7-8; tentative D call: TRBD2 (6 bases). Germline CDR1 and CDR2: SGHVS and FQNEAQ. CDR3 length: 15 residues. V was cut by 1 base and J by 6 bases, with 13 bases left in between. CDR3 region: CASSLVVGRFNEQFF. The CDR3 bases are TGTGCCAGCAGCTTAGTAGTAGGGAGGTTCAATGAGCAGTTCTTC.

This clonotype was found many times. V is TRBV7-8 and J is TRBJ1-6; no definite D call. V was clipped by 1 base and J by 9 bases, with 10 bases between them. There are 14 residues in the CDR3. Looked up from germline, CDR1 is SGHVS and CDR2 is FQNEAQ. The CDR3 DNA reads as TGTGCCAGCAGCTTAGTATATCCGAGTTCACCCCTCCACTTT. This translates into CASSLVYPSSPLHF. Complete variable domain (other parts from reference TRBV7-8 and TRBJ1-6): GAGVSQSPRYKVAKRGQDVALRCDPISGHVSLFWYQQALGQGPEFLTYFQNEAQLDKSGLPSDRFFAERPEGSVSTLKIQRTQQEDSAVYLCASSLVYPSSPLHFGNGTRLTVT.

This clonotype has a handful of counts. The chain recombines TRBV4-3 with TRBJ1-2; maybe TRBD1 (6 bases). This CDR3 comprises 14 residues. Germline values: CDR1 LGHNA, CDR2 YSLEER. V lost 0 bases and J 6 bases, leaving 11 bases between the germline ends. CDR3 sequence: CASSQDFRGDGYTF. The CDR3 DNA sequence: TGCGCCAGCAGCCAAGACTTCAGGGGTGATGGCTACACCTTC.

V usage is TRBV7-2 and J usage is TRBJ1-1; the D is unclear. The length of the CDR3 is 13 residues. Trimming pared 5 bases from V and 3 bases from J, leaving 10 bases between. Germline V lookup: CDR1 SGHTA, CDR2 FQGNSA. The chain's CDR3 is CASSDLPYTEAFF. CDR3 sequence (DNA): TGTGCCAGCAGCGATTTACCCTACACTGAAGCTTTCTTT.

The DNA of the CDR3 is TGTGCCAGCAGCACAGTTCAGCCCCAGCATTTT. Its translation is CASSTVQPQHF. The chain recombines TRBV2 with TRBJ1-5; D is undetermined. V was shortened by 6 bases and J by 6 bases, with 6 bases between the two germline ends. Germline lookup yields CDR1 SNHLY and CDR2 FYNNEI. This CDR3 is built from 11 residues.